A single sample gave rise to the 8 T cell receptor beta chains below, sequenced in a study of cytomegalovirus exposure and HLA in healthy donors. Primers for the PCR totalled 60 Vbeta and 13 Jbeta. Repertoires were generated with immunoSEQ multiplex PCR, while TCRdb's copy carries only in-frame clones and drops some. The sample totals over 200,000 clones. The sequencing input was PBMCs. All receptors come from a woman aged 25 to 39 in good health and CMV-seropositive.

The V gene is TRBV19, the J gene TRBJ2-7; 10 bases are shared with TRBD1. This CDR3 comprises 14 residues. Losses at the gene ends were 3 bases for V and 5 bases for J; bases not matched to a gene: 4. The germline gives CDR1 LNHDA, CDR2 SQIVND (reference sequence). CDR3 region: CASSIPGQGNEQYF. The DNA for the CDR3 is TGTGCCAGTAGTATCCCGGGACAGGGGAACGAGCAGTACTTC. Complete variable domain (other parts from reference TRBV19 and TRBJ2-7): DGGITQSPKYLFRKEGQNVTLSCEQNLNHDAMYWYRQDPGQGLRLIYYSQIVNDFQKGDIAEGYSVSREKKESFPLTVTSAQKNPTAFYLCASSIPGQGNEQYFGPGTRLTVT.

In nucleotides, the CDR3 is TGTGCCAGCAGCCTTAAGGTCCAGGGTCCTGAAGCTTTCTTT. Its protein is CASSLKVQGPEAFF. The chain recombines TRBV4-2 with TRBJ1-1, with TRBD1 as a possible D gene (5 bases). Trimming pared 4 bases from V and 6 bases from J, leaving 15 bases between. The CDR3 consists of 14 residues. Looked up from germline, CDR1 is LGHNA and CDR2 is YNFKEQ.

This sequence joins TRBV19 and TRBJ2-7; 7 bases align to TRBD2. The ends lost 5 bases at V and 3 bases at J; junction bases unmatched: 7. Germline CDR1 and CDR2: LNHDA and SQIVND (reference sequence). The CDR3 consists of 14 residues. CDR3 coding DNA: TGTGCCAGTAGTCGATGGGGGGAGGGCTACGAGCAGTACTTC. Amino acids: CASSRWGEGYEQYF.

The V call is TRBV18, the J call TRBJ2-1; D perhaps matches TRBD1 (6 bases). Germline lookup yields CDR1 KGHSH and CDR2 LQKENI. V was trimmed by 2 bases and J by 1 base, leaving 15 bases between them. This CDR3 spans 17 amino acids. The CDR3 DNA is TGTGCCAGCTCACCAGGGTTTGGGGGCGGTTCCTACAATGAGCAGTTCTTC. Protein product: CASSPGFGGGSYNEQFF.

V gene TRBV29-1 combines with J gene TRBJ1-2; D is unclear. Deletions cut 1 base from V and 1 base from J, with 10 bases between. Germline V CDR1 and CDR2: SQVTM, ANQGSEA. The CDR3 contains 14 residues. The CDR3 loop is CSVEGLPLNYGYTF. The CDR3 coding sequence is TGCAGCGTTGAAGGACTCCCTCTTAACTATGGCTACACCTTC.

The chain has TRBV30 and TRBJ2-1; 12 bases map to TRBD2. Trimming removed 2 bases from V and 8 bases from J; junction bases left unmatched: 13. In germline, CDR1 is GTSNPN, CDR2 SVGIG (reference sequence). CDR3 length equals 17 residues. The CDR3 sequence: CAWSWATSGSLSDEQFF. As DNA, the CDR3 is TGTGCCTGGAGTTGGGCGACTAGCGGGAGTTTGTCCGATGAGCAGTTCTTC.

The chain employs TRBV18 and TRBJ1-1; 7 bases match TRBD1. The germline gives CDR1 KGHSH, CDR2 LQKENI. This CDR3 has 16 residues. J gave up 1 base and V 1 base, and 6 bases lay outside the gene matches. CDR3 residues: CASSPRQGSQNTEAFF. The CDR3 nucleotides read TGTGCCAGCTCACCACGACAGGGATCCCAGAACACTGAAGCTTTCTTT.

J is TRBJ1-1 and V is TRBV5-4; unclear D gene. This CDR3 has 13 amino acids. Germline CDR1 and CDR2: SGHNT and YYREEE (reference sequence). Deletions cut 0 bases from V and 1 base from J, with 4 bases between. CDR3 in DNA: TGTGCCAGCAGCTTGGAACAGAACACTGAAGCTTTCTTT. This encodes CASSLEQNTEAFF.